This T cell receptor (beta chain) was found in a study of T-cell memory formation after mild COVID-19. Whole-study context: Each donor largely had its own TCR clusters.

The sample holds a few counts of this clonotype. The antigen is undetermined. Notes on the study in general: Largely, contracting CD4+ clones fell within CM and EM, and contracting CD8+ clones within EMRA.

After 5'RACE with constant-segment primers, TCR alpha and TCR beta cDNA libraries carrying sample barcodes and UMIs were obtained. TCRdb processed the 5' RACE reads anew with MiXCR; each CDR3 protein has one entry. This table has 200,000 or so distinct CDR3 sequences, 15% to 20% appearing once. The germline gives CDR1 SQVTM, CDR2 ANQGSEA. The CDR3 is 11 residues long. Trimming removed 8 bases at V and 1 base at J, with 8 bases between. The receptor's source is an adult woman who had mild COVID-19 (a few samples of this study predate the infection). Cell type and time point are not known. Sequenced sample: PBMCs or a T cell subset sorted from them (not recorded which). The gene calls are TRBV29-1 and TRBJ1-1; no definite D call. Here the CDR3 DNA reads TGCAGCTCGCGGAGGAACACTGAAGCTTTCTTT. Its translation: CSSRRNTEAFF.